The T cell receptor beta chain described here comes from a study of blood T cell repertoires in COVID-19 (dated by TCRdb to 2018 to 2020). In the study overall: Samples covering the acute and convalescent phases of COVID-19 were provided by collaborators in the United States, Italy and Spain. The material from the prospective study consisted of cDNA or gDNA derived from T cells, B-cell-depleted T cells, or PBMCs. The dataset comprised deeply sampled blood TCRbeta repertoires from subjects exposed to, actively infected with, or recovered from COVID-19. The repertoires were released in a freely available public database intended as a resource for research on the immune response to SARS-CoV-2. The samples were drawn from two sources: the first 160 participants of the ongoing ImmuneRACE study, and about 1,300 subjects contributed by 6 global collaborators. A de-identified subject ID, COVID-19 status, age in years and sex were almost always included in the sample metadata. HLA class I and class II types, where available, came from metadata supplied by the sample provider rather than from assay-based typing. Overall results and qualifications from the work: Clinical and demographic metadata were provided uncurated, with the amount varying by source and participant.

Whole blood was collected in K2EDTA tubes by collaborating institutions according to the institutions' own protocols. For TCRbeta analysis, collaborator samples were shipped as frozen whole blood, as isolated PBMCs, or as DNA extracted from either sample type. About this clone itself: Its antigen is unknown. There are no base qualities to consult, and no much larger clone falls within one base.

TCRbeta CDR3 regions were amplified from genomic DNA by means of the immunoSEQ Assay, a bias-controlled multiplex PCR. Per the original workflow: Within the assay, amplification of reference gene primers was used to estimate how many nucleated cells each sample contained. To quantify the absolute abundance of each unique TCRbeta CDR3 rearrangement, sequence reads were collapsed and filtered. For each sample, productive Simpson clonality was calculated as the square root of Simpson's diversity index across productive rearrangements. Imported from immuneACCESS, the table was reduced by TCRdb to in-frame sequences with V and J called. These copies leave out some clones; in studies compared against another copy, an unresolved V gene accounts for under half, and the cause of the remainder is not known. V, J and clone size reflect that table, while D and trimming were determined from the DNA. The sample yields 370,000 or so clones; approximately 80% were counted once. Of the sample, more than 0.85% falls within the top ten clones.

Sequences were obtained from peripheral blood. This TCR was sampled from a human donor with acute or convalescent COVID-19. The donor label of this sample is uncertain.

The DNA is as follows: TGTGCCAGTAGCCCAGCAGGGGCCCCCTACGAGCAGTACTTC. It specifies CASSPAGAPYEQYF. Here the chain combines TRBV19 and TRBJ2-7, with a tentative D gene TRBD1 over 6 matching bases. From the germline V gene (reference sequence), CDR1 is LNHDA and CDR2 is SQIVND. The junction carries 14 bases between V and J, which are trimmed by 6 bases and 2 bases respectively. The cysteine opens and the phenylalanine closes a CDR3 of 14 amino acids. Only CDR3 DNA remains: 42 bases, in frame from the first base. Full variable domain (CDR3 extended with the reference TRBV19 and TRBJ2-7 proteins): DGGITQSPKYLFRKEGQNVTLSCEQNLNHDAMYWYRQDPGQGLRLIYYSQIVNDFQKGDIAEGYSVSREKKESFPLTVTSAQKNPTAFYLCASSPAGAPYEQYFGPGTRLTVT.